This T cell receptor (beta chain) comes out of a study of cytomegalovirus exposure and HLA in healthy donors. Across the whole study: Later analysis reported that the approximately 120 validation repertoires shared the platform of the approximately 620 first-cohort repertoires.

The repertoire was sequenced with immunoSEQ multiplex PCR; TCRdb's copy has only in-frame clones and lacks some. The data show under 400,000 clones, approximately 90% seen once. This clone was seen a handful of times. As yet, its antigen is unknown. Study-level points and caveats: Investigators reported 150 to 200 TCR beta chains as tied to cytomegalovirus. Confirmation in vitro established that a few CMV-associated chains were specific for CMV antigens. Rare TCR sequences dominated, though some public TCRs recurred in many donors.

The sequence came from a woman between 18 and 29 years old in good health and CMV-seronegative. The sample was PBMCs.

Written as DNA, the CDR3 is TGTGCCAGCAGCTTAGCGGTGGCTGAGCAGTTCTTC. The encoded protein is CASSLAVAEQFF. The rearrangement uses TRBV7-9 and TRBJ2-1; D not certain. Trimming cost V 0 bases and J 9 bases, with 6 bases left between them. Per the germline V gene, CDR1 is SEHNR and CDR2 is FQNEAQ (reference sequence). The CDR3 contains 12 residues.